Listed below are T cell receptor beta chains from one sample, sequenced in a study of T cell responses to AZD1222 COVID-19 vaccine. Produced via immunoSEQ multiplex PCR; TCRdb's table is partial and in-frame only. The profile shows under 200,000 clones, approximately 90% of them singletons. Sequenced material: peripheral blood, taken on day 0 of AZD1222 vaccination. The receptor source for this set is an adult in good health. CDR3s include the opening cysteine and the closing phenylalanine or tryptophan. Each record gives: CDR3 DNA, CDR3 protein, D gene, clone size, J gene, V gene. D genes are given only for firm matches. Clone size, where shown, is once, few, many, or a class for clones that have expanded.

TGCGCCAGCAGCCAAGATCGATGGCTAGGCGGAGAGACCCAGTACTTC,CASSQDRWLGGETQYF,.,.,TRBJ2-5,TRBV4-1
TGTGCCAGTAGTATCGCAGGGACGGCCGGCAATCAGCCCCAGCATTTT,CASSIAGTAGNQPQHF,.,few,TRBJ1-5,TRBV19
TGTGCCAGCAGCCAAGGAGGGGGATTCCAAGAGACCCAGTACTTC,CASSQGGGFQETQYF,.,.,TRBJ2-5,TRBV28
TGTGCCACCAGAGGCAGCCAGCATCAGCCCCAGCATTTT,CATRGSQHQPQHF,.,.,TRBJ1-5,TRBV24-1
TGTGCCAGCAGTCCTGGACAGGGAACGGATGGCTACACCTTC,CASSPGQGTDGYTF,TRBD1,.,TRBJ1-2,TRBV28
TGTGCCAGCAGTGACCCGGACAGGGGTCAGGGTGGCTACACCTTC,CASSDPDRGQGGYTF,TRBD1,.,TRBJ1-2,TRBV6-1
TGTGCCATCAGAAAAGGGGGAGAGAACACTGAAGCTTTCTTT,CAIRKGGENTEAFF,.,.,TRBJ1-1,TRBV10-3
TGTGCCAGCAGTTTCGCCCTTTACGAGCAGTACTTC,CASSFALYEQYF,.,few,TRBJ2-7,TRBV28
TGCGCCAGCAGCTTGACAGATCCCGAGCTCAACACCATATATTTT,CASSLTDPELNTIYF,.,once,TRBJ1-3,TRBV5-1
TGTGCCAGTACCATACACGAACTGGGACGTAGAAGAGATGGCTACACCTTC,CASTIHELGRRRDGYTF,.,.,TRBJ1-2,TRBV19
TGTGCCAGCAGCATCGGACTAGAGAGATATGGCACTGAAGCTTTCTTT,CASSIGLERYGTEAFF,.,.,TRBJ1-1,TRBV5-5
TGTGCCAGCAGTTTATTGGTAACAGGGAAAGGCTACACCTTC,CASSLLVTGKGYTF,.,.,TRBJ1-2,TRBV28
TGTGCCAGTAGTATAGATCAGGGATGGAATGAGCAGTTCTTC,CASSIDQGWNEQFF,.,few,TRBJ2-1,TRBV19
TGTGCCAGCAGCCGCGAGGCTAGGGTGAGAAATACTGAAGCTTTCTTT,CASSREARVRNTEAFF,.,.,TRBJ1-1,TRBV6-4
TGTGCCAGCAGTGATGAGGGGGGTAAAGGACCAGATACGCAGTATTTT,CASSDEGGKGPDTQYF,.,.,TRBJ2-3,TRBV6-4
TGTGCCAGCCAATCGTTGGGGCAGGCCCGGGGTGAGCAGTTCTTC,CASQSLGQARGEQFF,.,.,TRBJ2-1,TRBV7-9
TGTGCCAGTATGGGAACACTAGCGGCGAACAATGAGCAGTTCTTC,CASMGTLAANNEQFF,TRBD2,.,TRBJ2-1,TRBV19
TGTGCACACAGGGAGAACACTGAAGCTTTCTTT,CAHRENTEAFF,.,.,TRBJ1-1,TRBV24-1
.,CASSTSGQGDEKLFF,.,.,TRBJ1-4,TRBV28
TGTGCCAGCAGTCCCCGACGGCAAAATGAAAAACTGTTTTTT,CASSPRRQNEKLFF,.,.,TRBJ1-4,TRBV6-5
TGTGCCAGCAGCCCCCGGGACTTCATCTACAATGAGCAGTTCTTC,CASSPRDFIYNEQFF,.,.,TRBJ2-1,TRBV7-8
TGTGCCAGCAGACTCATTGGGACAGGCGGAACAGGAGAGCAGTACTTC,CASRLIGTGGTGEQYF,TRBD1,.,TRBJ2-7,TRBV5-4
TGTGCCAGCAGCTTAGGGCAGGGGAGTAGGTATGAGCAGTTCTTC,CASSLGQGSRYEQFF,.,.,TRBJ2-1,TRBV7-9
TGTGCCAGCAGCTTAGGTGGGGGTCAAGAGACCCAGTACTTC,CASSLGGGQETQYF,.,.,TRBJ2-5,TRBV11-1
TGCAGTGCTAGTCCAGGACAGGGGGCAAATCAGCCCCAGCATTTT,CSASPGQGANQPQHF,TRBD1,.,TRBJ1-5,TRBV20-1
TGTGCCAGCAGCCCTGACAGGGGTACACAGGAAGCTTTCTTT,CASSPDRGTQEAFF,TRBD1,.,TRBJ1-1,TRBV11-1
TGTGCCAGCTCACCAGATTTCGTTCAGCCGTACACCTTC,CASSPDFVQPYTF,.,.,TRBJ1-2,TRBV18
TGTGCCAGCAGCCCTTTACAGGGAGGCCAAATAAGGGTGAACACTGAAGCTTTCTTT,CASSPLQGGQIRVNTEAFF,.,.,TRBJ1-1,TRBV7-4
TGTGCCAGCAGCTTGGGAGACAGCCCTAATGAAAAACTGTTTTTT,CASSLGDSPNEKLFF,.,.,TRBJ1-4,TRBV5-4
TGTGCAAGTCGCTTAAAAACATGGGACAGGGTGTACGAGCAGTACTTC,CASRLKTWDRVYEQYF,.,once,TRBJ2-7,TRBV12-2
TGTGCCAGCCCTGGGACGGTGAACACTGAAGCTTTCTTT,CASPGTVNTEAFF,.,.,TRBJ1-1,TRBV6-5
TGTGCCAGCAGTTACGGCCGAAGCTCTGGAAACACCATATATTTT,CASSYGRSSGNTIYF,.,.,TRBJ1-3,TRBV6-5
TGTGCCAGCAGCGTAGGACTAGTATCCTACAATGAGCAGTTCTTC,CASSVGLVSYNEQFF,.,.,TRBJ2-1,TRBV9
TGTGCCAGTACCGACAGGAATAATCAGCCCCAGCATTTT,CASTDRNNQPQHF,.,.,TRBJ1-5,TRBV19
TGTGCCAGCAGCCAATCAGGGGGGAATCAGCCCCAGCATTTT,CASSQSGGNQPQHF,TRBD1,.,TRBJ1-5,TRBV14
TGTGCCAGCAACTTAGGGGGGAGTTCGTACAATGAGCAGTTCTTC,CASNLGGSSYNEQFF,.,.,TRBJ2-1,TRBV11-2
TGTGCCAGCAGTTTAAGTGAAGCTTTCTTT,CASSLSEAFF,.,.,TRBJ1-1,TRBV12-3/TRBV12-4
TGCAGTGCTAGAGACGGGACCCTCCAGCATTTT,CSARDGTLQHF,.,.,TRBJ1-5,TRBV20-1
TGTGCCAGCAGTCCCGGGACAGGGGCTAACTATGGCTACACCTTC,CASSPGTGANYGYTF,TRBD1,.,TRBJ1-2,TRBV27
TGTGCCAGCCGTAAAGGACTAGCCGAAACCTACGAGCAGTACTTC,CASRKGLAETYEQYF,TRBD2,.,TRBJ2-7,TRBV27
TGTGCCAGCAGCGCCCGAACAGGGGGCGGTTTACGAGAAAAACTGTTTTTT,CASSARTGGGLREKLFF,TRBD1,.,TRBJ1-4,TRBV5-8
TGTGCCACCAGTGATTACACTCTCTCCTACAATGAGCAGTTCTTC,CATSDYTLSYNEQFF,.,.,TRBJ2-1,TRBV24-1
TGTGCCAGCAGTACGGACTTGACGGAGACCCAGTACTTC,CASSTDLTETQYF,.,.,TRBJ2-5,TRBV7-2
TGTGCCAGTAGTCCGTCGGGACAGGGGAAAGAGACCCAGTACTTC,CASSPSGQGKETQYF,TRBD1,.,TRBJ2-5,TRBV19
TGTGCCACCAACGGACCCACGAGGGGCTATGGCTACACCTTC,CATNGPTRGYGYTF,.,.,TRBJ1-2,TRBV28
TGTGCCAGCAGTGAAGCGAGAAACACCATATATTTT,CASSEARNTIYF,.,once,TRBJ1-3,TRBV6-1
TGTGCCAGCAGCCGCGAGGGGGAACCAGATAATTCACCCCTCCACTTT,CASSREGEPDNSPLHF,.,.,TRBJ1-6,TRBV11-3
TGTGCCACCAGTGATTTGAGGGGACGCTCCTACAATGAGCAGTTCTTC,CATSDLRGRSYNEQFF,.,.,TRBJ2-1,TRBV24-1
TGTGCCAGCAGCCCTAGGGCCCCAACCCCTGTCTACGAGCAGTACTTC,CASSPRAPTPVYEQYF,.,once,TRBJ2-7,TRBV27
TGTGCCAGCAGCCTATCCGGGACAGGGTCCCACGAGCAGTACTTC,CASSLSGTGSHEQYF,TRBD1,.,TRBJ2-7,TRBV28
TGTGCCAGCAGAGAAGCCGGGACAGGGAACTATGGCTACACCTTC,CASREAGTGNYGYTF,TRBD1,.,TRBJ1-2,TRBV27
TGTGCCAGCAGTTACTCAGGGACAAATGCTTCACCCCTCCACTTT,CASSYSGTNASPLHF,.,.,TRBJ1-6,TRBV6-5
TGTGCCAGCAGACAGGGGGCTGTCGGAAACACCATATATTTT,CASRQGAVGNTIYF,TRBD1,.,TRBJ1-3,TRBV25-1
TGCGCCAGCAGCTTGACCGGGGGGCGATACAATGAGCAGTTCTTC,CASSLTGGRYNEQFF,.,.,TRBJ2-1,TRBV5-1
TGCGCCAGCAGTGCGGACAGAAGAAATTCACCCCTCCACTTT,CASSADRRNSPLHF,.,.,TRBJ1-6,TRBV10-1
TGTGCCAGCAGTTCTCCCGGGACAGGTCCAACTAATGAAAAACTGTTTTTT,CASSSPGTGPTNEKLFF,TRBD1,.,TRBJ1-4,TRBV28
TGTGCCAGCAGTTTGGGACGGGATTCACCCCTCCACTTT,CASSLGRDSPLHF,.,.,TRBJ1-6,TRBV27
TGTGCCAGCTCACCGACAGGGGAACCATACGAGCAGTACTTC,CASSPTGEPYEQYF,TRBD1,.,TRBJ2-7,TRBV18
TGTGCCAGCAGTGAAGGGCAGGGGGGCAATCAGCCCCAGCATTTT,CASSEGQGGNQPQHF,TRBD1,.,TRBJ1-5,TRBV2
TGCGCCAGCAGCAAACCAGGGGCTAGCGGGTCCTACGAGCAGTACTTC,CASSKPGASGSYEQYF,TRBD2,.,TRBJ2-7,TRBV4-1